Listed here are 18 T cell receptor beta chains from one sample, sequenced in a study of cytomegalovirus exposure and HLA in healthy donors. In the PCR, 60 Vbeta and 13 Jbeta primers were used. Clones were sequenced by immunoSEQ multiplex PCR, and TCRdb holds only the in-frame ones, with some missing. The data show about 160,000 clones, with 80% to 90% seen just once and more than 1.5% held by the top ten. Input material: PBMCs. Receptor source: a man younger than 30 in good health and CMV-seronegative.

This chain connects TRBV30 to TRBJ1-1; no reliable D call. The CDR3 contains 14 residues. Germline V gene sequence: CDR1 GTSNPN, CDR2 SVGIG (reference sequence). Trimming removed 2 bases from V and 2 bases from J, with 12 bases in between. The CDR3 bases are TGTGCCTGGAGTTCCTTCTTACTTAACACTGAAGCTTTCTTT. The encoded protein is CAWSSFLLNTEAFF.

The V gene is TRBV4-1, the J gene TRBJ1-2, with 7 bases matching TRBD1. The CDR3 sequence is 14 residues long. Germline lookup yields CDR1 MGHRA and CDR2 YSYEKL. With V trimmed by 3 bases and J by 7 bases, 8 bases remained unmatched. CDR3 coding DNA: TGCGCCAGCAGCCAGCCCGGGACAGTAGGTGGCTACACCTTC. It codes for CASSQPGTVGGYTF.

This chain links TRBV5-1 with TRBJ2-3; 7 positions match TRBD1. CDR1 is SGHRS and CDR2 is YFSETQ in the germline V gene. The V gene end was trimmed by 0 bases and the J gene end by 4 bases; junction bases not matched to a gene: 8. This CDR3 contains 16 residues. The CDR3 DNA reads TGCGCCAGCAGCTTGGAGTTGGCAGGGGGTCCAGATACGCAGTATTTT. It specifies CASSLELAGGPDTQYF.

The genes are TRBV5-1 and TRBJ2-1; D uncertain. V lost 4 bases, J lost 5 bases, and 16 bases lay in between. This CDR3 region has 15 residues. Germline V gene lookup returns CDR1 SGHRS and CDR2 YFSETQ. The CDR3 nucleotides are TGCGCCAGCAGCATCTCGTCGAGGATTAACAATGAGCAGTTCTTC. Protein: CASSISSRINNEQFF.

The CDR3 reads CASSIGGGSTEAFF. Here the CDR3 DNA reads TGTGCCAGCAGCATAGGGGGAGGAAGCACTGAAGCTTTCTTT. This chain connects TRBV9 to TRBJ1-1; a weak D match, TRBD1 (6 bases). Per the germline V gene, CDR1 is SGDLS and CDR2 is YYNGEE. Trimming cost V 4 bases and J 4 bases, with 14 bases left between them. CDR3 length equals 14 residues.

This clone came up a few times. CDR3 nucleotides: TGTGCCACCGCCGGGGGTCAGTACTTC. Its protein product is CATAGGQYF. The rearrangement uses TRBV11-3 and TRBJ2-7; a weak D match, TRBD2 (6 bases). The CDR3 extends over 9 amino acids. Trimming removed 10 bases from V and 10 bases from J, with 11 bases in between. Germline CDR1 reads SGHNT; CDR2 reads YENEEA.

The rearrangement joins TRBV4-3 to TRBJ2-7, with TRBD2 matching 14 bases. Germline-derived CDR1 and CDR2 are LGHNA and YSLEER. CDR3 length: 16 amino acids. V shed 3 bases, J shed 5 bases, and the junction held 6 bases outside the gene matches. The CDR3 loop reads CASSQPGTSGRNEQYF. The CDR3 DNA is TGCGCCAGCAGCCAGCCAGGGACTAGCGGGAGAAACGAGCAGTACTTC.

The genes are TRBV18 and TRBJ2-2, with TRBD1 identical over 11 bases. Per the germline V gene, CDR1 is KGHSH and CDR2 is LQKENI. The J segment lost 6 bases and the V segment lost 3 bases, leaving 6 bases of the junction unmatched. The CDR3 contains 16 residues. The DNA of the CDR3 is TGTGCCAGCTCACCCTGGGACAGGGGGAATGCCGGGGAGCTGTTTTTT. Protein: CASSPWDRGNAGELFF.

The V call is TRBV5-1, the J call TRBJ2-2, with 12 bases matching TRBD2. This CDR3 comprises 16 residues. CDR1 and CDR2 (germline): SGHRS, YFSETQ. V lost 5 bases to trimming and J lost 4 bases; unmatched junction nucleotides: 6. The CDR3, as DNA: TGCGCCAGCAGTCCTACTAGCGGGGGGACCACCGGGGAGCTGTTTTTT. This encodes CASSPTSGGTTGELFF.

This clone has only a few counts. The CDR3 loop is CASSQARGNEQFF. In DNA, the CDR3 is TGCGCCAGCAGCCAAGCAAGAGGAAATGAGCAGTTCTTC. V usage is TRBV4-1 and J usage is TRBJ2-1; no reliable D call. From germline, CDR1 is MGHRA and CDR2 YSYEKL. The CDR3 has 13 amino acids. Deletions cut 1 base from V and 7 bases from J, with 8 bases between.

The chain recombines TRBV7-8 with TRBJ1-2; the D gene is possibly TRBD1 (5 bases). Germline CDR1 and CDR2: SGHVS and FQNEAQ. CDR3 length equals 13 residues. V was clipped by 5 bases and J by 2 bases, with 9 bases between them. The CDR3 here is CASSERGNYGYTF. DNA for the CDR3: TGTGCCAGCAGCGAAAGGGGCAACTATGGCTACACCTTC.

The V gene is TRBV5-1, the J gene TRBJ2-3; D perhaps matches TRBD1 (5 bases). This CDR3 contains 12 residues. Germline V lookup: CDR1 SGHRS, CDR2 YFSETQ. V lost 4 bases, J lost 6 bases, and 9 bases lay in between. CDR3 nucleotide sequence: TGCGCCAGCAGCCCAAAGGGGGATACGCAGTATTTT. Translating gives CASSPKGDTQYF.

This clone has a handful of counts. This chain uses TRBV19 with TRBJ2-7; 8 positions match TRBD1. This CDR3 region has 15 residues. J was trimmed by 4 bases and V by 2 bases; bases with no gene match: 7. Per germline, CDR1 LNHDA and CDR2 SQIVND (reference sequence). The CDR3 nucleotides are TGTGCCAGTAGTATATCCGGACAGGGTAGATACGAGCAGTACTTC. The encoded protein is CASSISGQGRYEQYF.

The V gene is TRBV6-5, the J gene TRBJ2-7; 7 bases are shared with TRBD1. Germline V gene lookup returns CDR1 MNHEY and CDR2 SVGAGI. CDR3 length: 14 residues. With V trimmed by 0 bases and J by 6 bases, 5 bases remained unmatched. The DNA for the CDR3 is TGTGCCAGCAGTTACTCGACAGGGTTGGGCGAGCAGTACTTC. Translation: CASSYSTGLGEQYF.

The CDR3 protein is CASNPRSGGASGELFF. Here the CDR3 DNA reads TGTGCCAGCAACCCCCGCAGCGGGGGGGCATCCGGGGAGCTGTTTTTT. The J gene is TRBJ2-2, the V gene TRBV11-2, with 10 nucleotides matching TRBD2. The CDR3 is 16 amino acids. V lost 7 bases, J lost 6 bases, and 11 bases stayed unmatched. Germline V gene data show CDR1 as SGHAT and CDR2 as FQNNGV.

The genes are TRBV5-6 and TRBJ1-2, with D possibly TRBD1 on 6 matching bases. The germline V and J ends were trimmed by 3 bases and 5 bases, with 11 bases remaining between them. CDR1 is SGHDT and CDR2 is YYEEEE in the germline V gene. The CDR3 runs to 13 residues. CDR3 sequence: CASSSTGRYGYTF. Written as DNA, the CDR3 is TGTGCCAGCAGCTCCACAGGGAGATATGGCTACACCTTC.

This chain connects TRBV18 to TRBJ2-7; TRBD1 agrees at 10 bases. The CDR3 extends over 13 amino acids. Germline-derived CDR1 and CDR2 are KGHSH and LQKENI. V gave up 8 bases and J gave up 6 bases; unmatched junction bases: 7. The CDR3 loop reads CASQDDRGREQYF. CDR3 bases: TGTGCCAGCCAAGATGACAGGGGGCGCGAGCAGTACTTC.

The chain has TRBV9 and TRBJ2-1; no definite D call. The germline V gene encodes CDR1 SGDLS and CDR2 YYNGEE. V shed 0 bases and J shed 8 bases, with 15 bases lying between them. The CDR3 has 15 residues. Written as DNA, the CDR3 is TGTGCCAGCAGCGTAGACCAGGTTCACCTCGATGAGCAGTTCTTC. As protein: CASSVDQVHLDEQFF. Complete variable domain (other parts from reference TRBV9 and TRBJ2-1): DSGVTQTPKHLITATGQRVTLRCSPRSGDLSVYWYQQSLDQGLQFLIQYYNGEERAKGNILERFSAQQFPDLHSELNLSSLELGDSALYFCASSVDQVHLDEQFFGPGTRLTVL.